Listed below are T cell receptor beta chains from one sample, sequenced in a study of human T cells and chemical hapten exposure. TCRdb ran MiXCR on the RACE reads and lists one entry per CDR3 protein. The sample contains roughly 380,000 distinct CDR3 sequences, approximately 5% of which appear only once. The specimen comprised whole blood, sampled in connection with sensitization to the hapten diphenylcyclopropenone (DPC). These TCRs come from a woman between 50 and 59 years old with alopecia areata. Some clones in this sample may be carry-over from other donors' samples. Each CDR3 is given with its conserved first and last residue. D genes are given only for firm matches. Clone size appears in some rows only: once, few, many, or a class for an expanded clone.

NA	TRBV29-1	NA	TRBJ2-5	TGCAGCGTTGGGGGGTGGCAAGAGACCCAGTACTTC	CSVGGWQETQYF
NA	TRBV4-3	few	TRBJ1-5	TGCGCCAGCAGCCAAGATCTTACAACGGATCAGCCCCAGCATTTT	CASSQDLTTDQPQHF
NA	TRBV21-1	many	TRBJ1-6	TGTGCCAGCAGCAAGGGGGCCTATAATTCACCCCTCCACTTT	CASSKGAYNSPLHF
TRBD2	TRBV7-2	many	TRBJ2-3	TGTGCCAGCAGCTTCAGGCGGGAGGGATCAGATACGCAGTATTTT	CASSFRREGSDTQYF
TRBD1	TRBV18	NA	TRBJ2-7	TGTGCCAGCTCACCACCCGGGACAGGGGGCTACGAGCAGTACTTC	CASSPPGTGGYEQYF
NA	TRBV18	few	TRBJ2-3	TGTGCCAGCTCACCTCAGGACCTCGCGTCTAGCACAGATACGCAGTATTTT	CASSPQDLASSTDTQYF
NA	TRBV7-2	NA	TRBJ1-3	TGTGCCAGCAGCGAGGGACCCGTCTCTGGAAACTCCATATATTTT	CASSEGPVSGNSIYF
NA	TRBV24-1	NA	TRBJ1-1	TGTGCCACCAGTGACGTAGGGGTGAACGCTGAAGCTTTCTTT	CATSDVGVNAEAFF
NA	TRBV7-2	few	TRBJ2-3	TGTGCCAGCAGCTTAAGCGTCGCAGATACGCAGTATTTT	CASSLSVADTQYF
TRBD1	TRBV27	NA	TRBJ1-4	TGTGCCAGCGGCGGGACAGGGAGTGAAAAACTGTTTTTT	CASGGTGSEKLFF
TRBD2	TRBV28	many	TRBJ2-5	TGCGCCAGCAGCCCGGGACTACAAGAGACCCAGTACTTC	CASSPGLQETQYF
NA	TRBV7-2	few	TRBJ2-6	TGTGCCAGCAGCTTAGGTCGCTGGCAAAGCTCTGGGGCCAACGTCCTGACTTTC	CASSLGRWQSSGANVLTF
TRBD1	TRBV20-1	NA	TRBJ1-1	TGCAGTGCGTGGCGCGGCAGGGGGCTTGTTGAAGCTTTCTTT	CSAWRGRGLVEAFF
TRBD1	TRBV20-1	many	TRBJ1-4	TGCAGTGTCCGGGAACAGGGGGCGCGTGAAAAACTGTTTTTT	CSVREQGAREKLFF
NA	TRBV13	NA	TRBJ2-1	TGTGCCAGCAGCTTCCTTACAGGGTTGGGAAAGAATGAGCAGTTCTTC	CASSFLTGLGKNEQFF
NA	TRBV4-3	NA	TRBJ2-4	TGCGCCAGCAGCCGGCAGGACAGGGAGGGAGACATTCAGTACTTC	CASSRQDREGDIQYF
NA	TRBV11-3	many	TRBJ2-1	TGTGCCAGCAGGCTTAATGACAATGAGCAGTTCTTC	CASRLNDNEQFF
NA	TRBV25-1	many	TRBJ2-3	TGTGCCAGCAGTTATAGTGGGGCCTACACAGATACGCAGTATTTT	CASSYSGAYTDTQYF
NA	TRBV5-6	few	TRBJ2-3	TGTGCCAGCAACTCCAGGGATACGCAGTATTTT	CASNSRDTQYF
NA	TRBV9	NA	TRBJ1-1	TGTGCCAGCAGCGCCGCTTTCGGGGCTGAAGCTTTCTTT	CASSAAFGAEAFF
NA	TRBV24-1	many	TRBJ1-6	TGTGCCATTCCGGGACGGATGAATTCACCCCTCCACTTT	CAIPGRMNSPLHF
NA	TRBV6-1	many	TRBJ2-7	TGTGCCAGCAGCGAACAGGGAGGTAACGAGCAGTACTTC	CASSEQGGNEQYF
TRBD2	TRBV6-2/TRBV6-3	many	TRBJ2-1	TGTGCCAGCAGTTACAGTACTAGCGGTTACAATGAGCAGTTCTTC	CASSYSTSGYNEQFF
NA	TRBV28	many	TRBJ1-5	TGTGCCAGCAGTTTATGGGCAGGTTATCAGCCCCAGCATTTT	CASSLWAGYQPQHF
TRBD2	TRBV12-3/TRBV12-4	NA	TRBJ2-1	TGTGCCAGCAGGGAACTAGCGGGACTAAACAATGAGCAGTTCTTC	CASRELAGLNNEQFF
NA	TRBV5-1	many	TRBJ1-5	TGTGCCAGCAGCTTGGAGGGTGGCAATCAGCCCCAGCATTTT	CASSLEGGNQPQHF
NA	TRBV7-8	few	TRBJ1-3	TGTGCCAGCATCCGAGGCAGGGGATTGAGCTCTGGAAACACCATATATTTT	CASIRGRGLSSGNTIYF
NA	TRBV20-1	many	TRBJ2-3	TGCAGTGCCTTACCCCCCGGACTACTAAGCACAGATACGCAGTATTTT	CSALPPGLLSTDTQYF
TRBD2	TRBV12-3/TRBV12-4	NA	TRBJ2-3	TGTGCCAGCAGGATTACTAGCGTCGTTCGCACAGATACGCAGTATTTT	CASRITSVVRTDTQYF
TRBD2	TRBV9	many	TRBJ2-1	TGTGCCAGCAGCGTTAGCGGGAGCTCCTACAATGAGCAGTTCTTC	CASSVSGSSYNEQFF
NA	TRBV3-1	many	TRBJ1-1	TGTGCCAGCAGCCAAGAGGGAGGGAACACTGAAGCTTTCTTT	CASSQEGGNTEAFF
NA	TRBV12-3/TRBV12-4	many	TRBJ1-1	TGTGCCAGCAAACCGGGGACCGGCACTGAAGCTTTCTTT	CASKPGTGTEAFF
TRBD1	TRBV6-5	few	TRBJ1-4	TGTGCCAGCAGTCCACAGGGGGTGGTTAATGAAAAACTGTTTTTT	CASSPQGVVNEKLFF
NA	TRBV3-1	many	TRBJ1-1	TGTGCCAGCACCCGGACAGCGGGAAACACTGAAGCTTTCTTT	CASTRTAGNTEAFF
TRBD1	TRBV12-3/TRBV12-4	many	TRBJ2-7	TGTGCCAGCAGTTTAAGTACGACAGGGGCGTCTGGGGAGCAGTACTTC	CASSLSTTGASGEQYF
TRBD1	TRBV7-2	many	TRBJ1-6	TGTGCCAGCAGCCGACGTCAGGGGGCCGGGTCACCCCTCCACTTT	CASSRRQGAGSPLHF
TRBD2	TRBV30	NA	TRBJ2-7	TGTGCCTGGAGTGCAGGGAGGGCCTACGAGCAGTACTTC	CAWSAGRAYEQYF
NA	TRBV11-3	NA	TRBJ2-3	TGTGCCAGCAGCTCGCCCCGGGAAACAGATACGCAGTATTTT	CASSSPRETDTQYF
TRBD2	TRBV4-1	many	TRBJ2-5	TGCGCCAGCAGCCAGACTAGCGCGGGCGAGACCCAGTACTTC	CASSQTSAGETQYF
TRBD2	TRBV7-9	many	TRBJ2-3	TGTGCCAGCAGCCCAAGACTAGCGGGAGAAACAGATACGCAGTATTTT	CASSPRLAGETDTQYF
NA	TRBV7-2	many	TRBJ2-5	TGTGCCAGCAGCAGGGACGGGCAAGAGACCCAGTACTTC	CASSRDGQETQYF
NA	TRBV18	few	TRBJ1-1	TGTGCCAGCTCACCAGTCGGCAGCAGAATGAACACTGAAGCTTTCTTT	CASSPVGSRMNTEAFF
TRBD1	TRBV14	NA	TRBJ2-7	TGTGCCAGCAGCCCGGGACAGAAACGGCAGTACTTC	CASSPGQKRQYF
TRBD2	TRBV10-3	few	TRBJ2-5	TGTGCCATCAGTGAGTCCTTGGGACTAGCGGGAGTAGAGACCCAGTACTTC	CAISESLGLAGVETQYF
NA	TRBV7-2	many	TRBJ1-3	TGTGCCAGCAGCACCCAGGTCTCTGGAAACACCATATATTTT	CASSTQVSGNTIYF